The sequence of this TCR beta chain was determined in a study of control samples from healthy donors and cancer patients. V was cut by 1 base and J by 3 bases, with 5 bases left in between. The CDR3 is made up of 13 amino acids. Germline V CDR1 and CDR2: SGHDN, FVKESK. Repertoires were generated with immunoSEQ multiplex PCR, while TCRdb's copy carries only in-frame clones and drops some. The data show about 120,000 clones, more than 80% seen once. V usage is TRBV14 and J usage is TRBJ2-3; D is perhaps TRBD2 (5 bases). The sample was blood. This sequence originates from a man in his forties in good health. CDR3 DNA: TGTGCCAGCAGCCAAGCGGGGACAGATACGCAGTATTTT. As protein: CASSQAGTDTQYF.